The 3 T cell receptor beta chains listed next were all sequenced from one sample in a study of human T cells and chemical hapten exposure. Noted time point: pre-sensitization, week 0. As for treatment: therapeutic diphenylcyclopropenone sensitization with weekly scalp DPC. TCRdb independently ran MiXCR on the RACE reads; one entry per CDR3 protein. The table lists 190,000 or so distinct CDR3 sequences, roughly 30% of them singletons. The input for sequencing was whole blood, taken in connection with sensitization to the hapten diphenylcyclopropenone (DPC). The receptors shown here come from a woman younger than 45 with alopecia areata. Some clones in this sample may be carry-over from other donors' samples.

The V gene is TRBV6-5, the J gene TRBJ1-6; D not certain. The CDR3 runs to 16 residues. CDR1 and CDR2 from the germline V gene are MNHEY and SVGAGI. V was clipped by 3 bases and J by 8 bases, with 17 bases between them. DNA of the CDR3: TGTGCCAGCAGTTATTCAGCGCTCCGGATAGATTCACCCCTCCACTTT. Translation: CASSYSALRIDSPLHF.

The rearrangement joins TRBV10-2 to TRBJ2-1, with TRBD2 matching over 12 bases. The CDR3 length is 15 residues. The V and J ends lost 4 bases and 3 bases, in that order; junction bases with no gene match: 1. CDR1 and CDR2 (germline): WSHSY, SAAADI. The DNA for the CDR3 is TGCGCCAGCAGTGTGACTAGCGGGGGCTACAATGAGCAGTTCTTC. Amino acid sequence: CASSVTSGGYNEQFF.

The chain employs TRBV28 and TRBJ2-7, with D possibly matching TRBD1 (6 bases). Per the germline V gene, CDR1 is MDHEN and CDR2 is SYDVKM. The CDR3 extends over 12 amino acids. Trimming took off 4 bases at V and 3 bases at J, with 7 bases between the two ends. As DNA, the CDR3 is TGTGCCAGCAGTTCGACAGGCTACGAGCAGTACTTC. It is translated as CASSSTGYEQYF.